The T cell receptor beta chain under discussion was sequenced for a study of Graves' ophthalmopathy and Graves' hyperthyroidism. Overall study context: Investigators collected peripheral blood at initial diagnosis, before any treatment was given.

The authors diagnosed from clinical symptoms, serum thyroxine, TRAb, thyroid ultrasound and orbital computed tomography. Study-level results: Ophthalmopathy versus stable hyperthyroidism: 13-signature model gave roughly 88% sensitivity, 75% to 83% specificity.

RNA transcripts were the source from which TCR beta CDR3 regions were amplified. First-round RT-PCR with HTBI primers preceded a second-round multiplex PCR. Each CDR3 protein gets one entry after TCRdb re-called the multiplex PCR reads with MiXCR. The data hold 500,000 to 800,000 distinct CDR3 sequences, with more than 40% observed a single time. The sample holds many counts of this clonotype. What it binds is unknown. The CDR3 runs to 12 residues. In germline, CDR1 is SEHNR, CDR2 FQNEAQ (reference sequence). Deletions cut 11 bases from V and 1 base from J, with 12 bases between. V and J are TRBV7-9 and TRBJ2-7, with D possibly TRBD2 on 5 matching bases. Sequencing input: peripheral blood. This clonotype was sampled from an adult man with Graves' ophthalmopathy. The CDR3 region has the DNA TGTGCCGGGAGAGGAGCATCCTACGAGCAGTACTTC. This encodes CAGRGASYEQYF.